This TCR beta chain was obtained from a study of cytomegalovirus exposure and HLA in healthy donors. Whole-study context: The 100 to 150 validation repertoires matched the roughly 650 first-cohort repertoires in platform, a later analysis reported.

There are 14 residues in the CDR3. V was clipped by 6 bases and J by 8 bases; unmatched bases: 12. Germline V CDR1 and CDR2: SNHLY, FYNNEI. Data came from immunoSEQ multiplex PCR; TCRdb stores just in-frame clones and leaves some out. Of about 250,000 clones in the sample, roughly nine tenths were seen once. Input material: PBMCs. The chain has TRBV2 and TRBJ1-2, with 7 bases fitting TRBD1. The TCR comes from a man between 18 and 35 years old in good health and CMV-seropositive. CDR3 protein: CASRGNRGISGYTF. Written as DNA, the CDR3 is TGTGCCAGCAGGGGAAACAGGGGCATCTCAGGCTACACCTTC.